Listed below are T cell receptor beta chains from one sample, sequenced in a study of CD8 T cells in ankylosing spondylitis. In TCRdb, the 5' RACE reads were re-called with MiXCR into one record per CDR3 protein. The repertoire includes just over 300,000 distinct CDR3 sequences, around 20% of them detected once, and 3% to 4% sits in the top ten. Source material: blood, either unsorted or a sorted T cell fraction (not recorded which). These receptors were taken from a female donor with ankylosing spondylitis or in good health (not recorded which). The CDR3 runs from the conserved cysteine through the conserved F or W. The D gene is left open where the match is weak. The size of a clone is reported for some rows only, either as once, few or many, or as a class for expanded clones.

cdr3_nt: TGTGCCAGCAGCTTCTCTACGGGGGAGCAGTACTTC
cdr3_aa: CASSFSTGEQYF
clone_size: -
cdr3_length: 12
j_call: TRBJ2-7
d_call: -
v_call: TRBV7-9

cdr3_nt: TGCGCCAGCAGCCCCTCGTGGGCAGGCCGCTCAAACTATGGCTACACCTTC
cdr3_aa: CASSPSWAGRSNYGYTF
clone_size: -
cdr3_length: 17
j_call: TRBJ1-2
d_call: -
v_call: TRBV4-3

cdr3_nt: TGTGCCAGCAGCGCTCAGGACGCGTTCCTCGACAATGAGCAGTTCTTC
cdr3_aa: CASSAQDAFLDNEQFF
clone_size: few
cdr3_length: 16
j_call: TRBJ2-1
d_call: -
v_call: TRBV5-6

cdr3_nt: TGCAGTGCTAGGGCAGAGCGGACGGCCTACGAGCAGTACTTC
cdr3_aa: CSARAERTAYEQYF
clone_size: -
cdr3_length: 14
j_call: TRBJ2-7
d_call: -
v_call: TRBV20-1

cdr3_nt: TGTGCCAGCAGTGATCGTGGGAGATCCGGGGAGCTGTTTTTT
cdr3_aa: CASSDRGRSGELFF
clone_size: -
cdr3_length: 14
j_call: TRBJ2-2
d_call: -
v_call: TRBV2

cdr3_nt: TGCAGTGCCTGGGGTACCTACGAGCAGTACTTC
cdr3_aa: CSAWGTYEQYF
clone_size: many
cdr3_length: 11
j_call: TRBJ2-7
d_call: -
v_call: TRBV20-1

cdr3_nt: TGTGCCAGCAGCGTAGAGGCGTTCTCCTACGAGCAGTACTTC
cdr3_aa: CASSVEAFSYEQYF
clone_size: -
cdr3_length: 14
j_call: TRBJ2-7
d_call: -
v_call: TRBV9

cdr3_nt: TGTGCCAGCAGGTACAGGTGGGGCGAGCAGTACTTC
cdr3_aa: CASRYRWGEQYF
clone_size: -
cdr3_length: 12
j_call: TRBJ2-7
d_call: -
v_call: TRBV3-1

cdr3_nt: TGTGCCAGCATCGTCAGCGGGGCTCAAGAGACCCAGTACTTC
cdr3_aa: CASIVSGAQETQYF
clone_size: few
cdr3_length: 14
j_call: TRBJ2-5
d_call: TRBD2
v_call: TRBV6-2/TRBV6-3

cdr3_nt: TGTGCCAGCAGCCACGCAGAGACCCAGTACTTC
cdr3_aa: CASSHAETQYF
clone_size: few
cdr3_length: 11
j_call: TRBJ2-5
d_call: -
v_call: TRBV4-2

cdr3_nt: TGTGCCATCAGTGAAGGAGGGACTAGCGTCTCCGGCGCCTACAATGAGCAGTTCTTC
cdr3_aa: CAISEGGTSVSGAYNEQFF
clone_size: few
cdr3_length: 19
j_call: TRBJ2-1
d_call: TRBD2
v_call: TRBV10-3

cdr3_nt: TGCGCCAGCAGCTACCTTAGCGGGACGTCCTACAATGAGCAGTTCTTC
cdr3_aa: CASSYLSGTSYNEQFF
clone_size: few
cdr3_length: 16
j_call: TRBJ2-1
d_call: TRBD2
v_call: TRBV5-1

cdr3_nt: TGTGCCAGCAGCACAGACGGGGTTCACACCGGGGAGCTGTTTTTT
cdr3_aa: CASSTDGVHTGELFF
clone_size: few
cdr3_length: 15
j_call: TRBJ2-2
d_call: -
v_call: TRBV11-2

cdr3_nt: TGTGCCAGCAGCCACGCGACTAGCGGGAGGGCCCTCTACAATGAGCAGTTCTTC
cdr3_aa: CASSHATSGRALYNEQFF
clone_size: -
cdr3_length: 18
j_call: TRBJ2-1
d_call: TRBD2
v_call: TRBV6-1

cdr3_nt: TGCAGCGTTGTAGGTCTAGCGGGACGGGAGACCCAGTACTTC
cdr3_aa: CSVVGLAGRETQYF
clone_size: many
cdr3_length: 14
j_call: TRBJ2-5
d_call: TRBD2
v_call: TRBV29-1

cdr3_nt: TGTGCCAGTAATCCAGGGAGGGGCTATGGCTACACCTTC
cdr3_aa: CASNPGRGYGYTF
clone_size: -
cdr3_length: 13
j_call: TRBJ1-2
d_call: -
v_call: TRBV19

cdr3_nt: TGTGCCAGCAGCGCGTGGACTAGCGGGGGGGTGGGAAATGAGCAGTTCTTC
cdr3_aa: CASSAWTSGGVGNEQFF
clone_size: few
cdr3_length: 17
j_call: TRBJ2-1
d_call: TRBD2
v_call: TRBV13

cdr3_nt: TGCAGTGCTAGAGTTTTATGGCCGGCCTACGAGCAGTACTTC
cdr3_aa: CSARVLWPAYEQYF
clone_size: -
cdr3_length: 14
j_call: TRBJ2-7
d_call: -
v_call: TRBV20-1

cdr3_nt: TGTGCCAGCAGCTTTGACGGGCTGAAGGAGCAGTTCTTC
cdr3_aa: CASSFDGLKEQFF
clone_size: few
cdr3_length: 13
j_call: TRBJ2-1
d_call: -
v_call: TRBV7-2

cdr3_nt: TGTGCCTGGAGTGTACAGACTGAAGCTTTCTTT
cdr3_aa: CAWSVQTEAFF
clone_size: medium-sized
cdr3_length: 11
j_call: TRBJ1-1
d_call: -
v_call: TRBV30

cdr3_nt: TGCGCCAGCAGCTTGCAAGACAGGGCCGAGCAGTACTTC
cdr3_aa: CASSLQDRAEQYF
clone_size: -
cdr3_length: 13
j_call: TRBJ2-7
d_call: TRBD1
v_call: TRBV5-1

cdr3_nt: TGCGCCAGCAGCCTTCCGGACCGGGGGGGCACTGAAGCTTTCTTT
cdr3_aa: CASSLPDRGGTEAFF
clone_size: few
cdr3_length: 15
j_call: TRBJ1-1
d_call: -
v_call: TRBV5-1

cdr3_nt: TGCAGTGCTAGCCCCCCCCGGGCTAGCCTGGAAGAGACCCAGTACTTC
cdr3_aa: CSASPPRASLEETQYF
clone_size: -
cdr3_length: 16
j_call: TRBJ2-5
d_call: -
v_call: TRBV20-1

cdr3_nt: TGTGCCAGCAGCTCGGGACTAGCTGTGGGTATCGGGGAGCTGTTTTTT
cdr3_aa: CASSSGLAVGIGELFF
clone_size: -
cdr3_length: 16
j_call: TRBJ2-2
d_call: TRBD2
v_call: TRBV11-3

cdr3_nt: TGTGCCACCGGACCCGTGACAGGGGGGAAGGGGTTAGGGAACACTGAAGCTTTCTTT
cdr3_aa: CATGPVTGGKGLGNTEAFF
clone_size: -
cdr3_length: 19
j_call: TRBJ1-1
d_call: TRBD1
v_call: TRBV10-3

cdr3_nt: TGTGCCATCAGTGACTCCGGGGACTTACAAGAGACCCAGTACTTC
cdr3_aa: CAISDSGDLQETQYF
clone_size: many
cdr3_length: 15
j_call: TRBJ2-5
d_call: -
v_call: TRBV10-3

cdr3_nt: TGTGCCAGCTCATTCTCACTGGAGCAGCCCCAGCATTTT
cdr3_aa: CASSFSLEQPQHF
clone_size: few
cdr3_length: 13
j_call: TRBJ1-5
d_call: -
v_call: TRBV18